The 24 T cell receptor beta chains below come from one sample, sequenced in a study of cytomegalovirus exposure and HLA in healthy donors. PCR used 60 Vbeta primers and 13 Jbeta primers. Assay: immunoSEQ multiplex PCR; the TCRdb copy retains only in-frame clones and omits some. This table holds some 120,000 clones, around 80% found once. The material sequenced was PBMCs. These receptors all come from a man in his fifties in good health and CMV-seronegative.

V is TRBV7-6 and J is TRBJ2-7, with 8 bases that match TRBD2. With 5 bases clipped from V and 0 bases from J, the junction kept 3 bases outside the gene matches. The germline gives CDR1 SGHVS, CDR2 FNYEAQ. This CDR3 spans 14 amino acids. The CDR3 spells CASSLSGDSYEQYF. CDR3 DNA: TGTGCCAGCAGCCTTAGCGGGGACTCCTACGAGCAGTACTTC. Full variable domain (remainder filled in from reference TRBV7-6 and TRBJ2-7): GAGVSQSPRYKVTKRGQDVALRCDPISGHVSLYWYRQALGQGPEFLTYFNYEAQQDKSGLPNDRFSAERPEGSISTLTIQRTEQRDSAMYRCASSLSGDSYEQYFGPGTRLTVT.

The chain is built from TRBV16 and TRBJ2-1; TRBD1 might be the D (6 bases). Trimming removed 3 bases from V and 9 bases from J, with 15 bases in between. This CDR3 is built from 14 residues. The germline V gene has CDR1 KGHSY and CDR2 FQNENV. CDR3 nucleotides: TGTGCCAGCAGCCATGGGTTGCGAGGGGGTGAGCAGTTCTTC. It codes for CASSHGLRGGEQFF.

The V and J genes are TRBV27 and TRBJ1-2; no clear D. The CDR3 sequence is 12 residues long. Trimming stripped 6 bases from V and 6 bases from J, with 11 bases between. The germline V gene encodes CDR1 MNHEY and CDR2 SMNVEV (reference sequence). In DNA form, the CDR3 reads TGTGCCAGCAGAGCCGCTACGAATGGCTACACCTTC. Residues: CASRAATNGYTF.

The chain recombines TRBV7-3 with TRBJ1-1; 9 bases match TRBD1. This CDR3 region has 16 residues. Germline loops: CDR1 SGHTA, CDR2 FQGTGA. V was clipped by 6 bases and J by 0 bases; unmatched bases: 8. The CDR3 protein is CASSRTGAAMNTEAFF. DNA of the CDR3: TGTGCCAGCAGTAGGACAGGGGCGGCAATGAACACTGAAGCTTTCTTT.

The chain couples TRBV25-1 to TRBJ1-1; D perhaps matches TRBD1 (6 bases). The CDR3 runs 15 residues. V lost 4 bases to trimming and J lost 6 bases, with 18 bases between them. Per the germline V gene, CDR1 is MGHDK and CDR2 is SYGVNS. The CDR3 DNA follows: TGTGCCAGCAGTGTTACGGACAGCGTTCGGGCTGAAGCTTTCTTT. Translation: CASSVTDSVRAEAFF.

The chain carries TRBV4-1 and TRBJ1-2; possible D gene TRBD1, 6 bases. The CDR3 extends over 17 amino acids. V lost 0 bases, J lost 4 bases, and 18 bases lay in between. CDR1 is MGHRA and CDR2 is YSYEKL in the germline V gene. CDR3 nucleotide sequence: TGCGCCAGCAGCCAAGAGGTTAGCAGGGGCGGACTCTATGGCTACACCTTC. Encoded protein: CASSQEVSRGGLYGYTF.

This sequence joins TRBV10-3 and TRBJ1-2, with D hard to call. Germline CDR1 ENHRY, CDR2 SYGVKD. V shed 0 bases and J shed 3 bases, with 5 bases lying between them. The CDR3 contains 13 residues. The CDR3 DNA reads as TGTGCCATCAGTGAGTCAGGAGACTATGGCTACACCTTC. Its translation: CAISESGDYGYTF.

To note about this clone: The same CDR3 arises from other DNA sequences in this sample as well. CDR3 coding DNA: TGCGCCAGCAGCCTGGCCAGCGGGGCGGGCACAGATACGCAGTATTTT. It specifies CASSLASGAGTDTQYF. This chain uses TRBV5-1 with TRBJ2-3; TRBD2 matches at 7 bases. Losses at the gene ends were 4 bases for V and 1 base for J; bases not matched to a gene: 9. The CDR3 extends over 16 amino acids. From germline, CDR1 is SGHRS and CDR2 YFSETQ.

The rearrangement joins TRBV30 to TRBJ1-2; possible D gene TRBD1, 6 bases. V was pared by 0 bases and J by 7 bases, with 12 bases between. The CDR3 spans 13 residues. Germline V gene sequence: CDR1 GTSNPN, CDR2 SVGIG (reference sequence). The CDR3 DNA is TGTGCCTGGAGTGTGTCAGGGGAAGGTGGCTACACCTTC. It encodes CAWSVSGEGGYTF. Based on the CDR3 plus reference TRBV30 and TRBJ1-2, the full variable domain is SQTIHQWPATLVQPVGSPLSLECTVEGTSNPNLYWYRQAAGRGLQLLFYSVGIGQISSEVPQNLSASRPQDRQFILSSKKLLLSDSGFYLCAWSVSGEGGYTFGSGTRLTVV.

This clone was recorded only once. The chain combines TRBV4-3 with TRBJ2-1, with a tentative D call TRBD2 (6 bases). Between the trimmed V and J ends, which lost 4 bases and 8 bases, there was a span of 12 bases. The CDR3 has 13 amino acids. Germline assignment: CDR1 LGHNA and CDR2 YSLEER. The DNA for the CDR3 is TGCGCCAGCAGCCGCGGGATAGGGGATGAGCAGTTCTTC. It encodes CASSRGIGDEQFF.

This chain joins TRBV2 and TRBJ2-7, with 9 bases that match TRBD2. The CDR3 has 18 residues. Germline CDR1 is SNHLY and CDR2 is FYNNEI. V lost 2 bases, J lost 0 bases, and 11 bases stayed unmatched. DNA for the CDR3: TGTGCCAGCAGTGAAAATCCCGGACTAGCGACGAGCTCCTACGAGCAGTACTTC. This encodes CASSENPGLATSSYEQYF. Full variable domain (outside the CDR3, taken from reference TRBV2 and TRBJ2-7): EPEVTQTPSHQVTQMGQEVILRCVPISNHLYFYWYRQILGQKVEFLVSFYNNEISEKSEIFDDQFSVERPDGSNFTLKIRSTKLEDSAMYFCASSENPGLATSSYEQYFGPGTRLTVT.

The chain uses TRBV6-5 and TRBJ1-6; 7 nucleotides match TRBD1. Looked up from germline, CDR1 is MNHEY and CDR2 is SVGAGI. The CDR3 is 16 amino acids. Trimming took 2 bases from V and 6 from J; bases not matched to a gene: 7. For the CDR3, the DNA is TGTGCCAGCAGTTACAAATATACAGGGGTTAATTCACCCCTCCACTTT. Its protein product is CASSYKYTGVNSPLHF.

The chain couples TRBV6-5 to TRBJ2-5, with D possibly matching TRBD1 (6 bases). Trimming removed 6 bases at V and 4 bases at J, with 12 bases between. CDR1 MNHEY and CDR2 SVGAGI come from the germline V gene. CDR3 length: 13 residues. CDR3 amino acids: CASRLTGRETQYF. CDR3 bases: TGTGCCAGCAGACTCACAGGGAGAGAGACCCAGTACTTC.

This chain joins TRBV2 and TRBJ2-6, with 7 positions matching TRBD1. Trimming cost V 6 bases and J 0 bases; bases outside gene matches: 2. Germline lookup yields CDR1 SNHLY and CDR2 FYNNEI. The CDR3 is 15 residues long. CDR3 residues: CASSRGSSGANVLTF. CDR3 bases: TGTGCCAGCAGCAGGGGGAGCTCTGGGGCCAACGTCCTGACTTTC.

The rearrangement joins TRBV2 to TRBJ2-1, with TRBD2 matching over 13 bases. Trimming cost V 9 bases and J 3 bases; bases outside gene matches: 14. This CDR3 is built from 18 residues. The germline V gene has CDR1 SNHLY and CDR2 FYNNEI. CDR3 sequence (DNA): TGTGCCAGTTGCTCGAGTCCGACTAGCGGGGGGAACTACAATGAGCAGTTCTTC. This translates into CASCSSPTSGGNYNEQFF.

V and J are TRBV7-2 and TRBJ1-3, with 7 bases lining up with TRBD1. This CDR3 has 16 amino acids. J gave up 2 bases and V 1 base, and 5 bases lay outside the gene matches. CDR1 and CDR2 (germline): SGHTA, FQGNSA. Here the CDR3 reads CASSLGGRGTGNTIYF. CDR3 bases: TGTGCCAGCAGCTTAGGGGGCAGGGGGACTGGAAACACCATATATTTT. Full variable domain (remainder filled in from reference TRBV7-2 and TRBJ1-3): GAGVSQSPSNKVTEKGKDVELRCDPISGHTALYWYRQSLGQGLEFLIYFQGNSAPDKSGLPSDRFSAERTGGSVSTLTIQRTQQEDSAVYLCASSLGGRGTGNTIYFGEGSWLTVV.

V gene TRBV30 combines with J gene TRBJ1-2, with 8 bases matching TRBD1. This CDR3 comprises 14 residues. V lost 0 bases to trimming and J lost 6 bases; unmatched junction nucleotides: 6. Per the germline V gene, CDR1 is GTSNPN and CDR2 is SVGIG (reference sequence). This CDR3 is CAWSVRRTGNGYTF. CDR3 nucleotide sequence: TGTGCCTGGAGTGTAAGAAGGACAGGGAATGGCTACACCTTC.

In its sample, this clone was seen once. The V gene is TRBV6-5, the J gene TRBJ1-5; TRBD1 is a possible D gene (6 bases). Germline lookup yields CDR1 MNHEY and CDR2 SVGAGI. Trimming removed 2 bases at V and 5 bases at J, with 13 bases between. CDR3 length: 15 amino acids. DNA of the CDR3: TGTGCCAGCAGTTACGGCAGACCAGGGGATCAGCCCCAGCATTTT. Protein product: CASSYGRPGDQPQHF.

J is TRBJ2-7 and V is TRBV27; D gene ambiguous. The V and J ends lost 2 bases and 6 bases respectively, with 14 bases between them. Germline V gene data show CDR1 as MNHEY and CDR2 as SMNVEV (reference sequence). The CDR3 covers 14 residues. CDR3 sequence: CASSLVSTRLEQYF. CDR3 sequence (DNA): TGTGCCAGCAGTTTAGTCAGTACCCGCCTCGAGCAGTACTTC.

This rearrangement joins TRBV19 to TRBJ1-4, with 8 bases lining up with TRBD1. The CDR3 spans 15 residues. Germline V gene lookup returns CDR1 LNHDA and CDR2 SQIVND (reference sequence). V lost 3 bases, J lost 5 bases, and 5 bases stayed unmatched. The CDR3 region has the DNA TGTGCCAGTAGTATTGGGGACAGGAGGAATGAAAAACTGTTTTTT. Translation: CASSIGDRRNEKLFF.

The V and J genes are TRBV5-6 and TRBJ2-5; D call uncertain. The ends were cut back, 4 bases at V and 2 bases at J, with 3 bases in the middle. Germline V gene lookup returns CDR1 SGHDT and CDR2 YYEEEE. This CDR3 has 11 residues. The CDR3 loop reads CASSLQETQYF. CDR3 DNA sequence: TGTGCCAGCAGCCTTCAAGAGACCCAGTACTTC. The variable domain in full, with the rest retrieved from reference TRBV5-6 and TRBJ2-5, is DAGVTQSPTHLIKTRGQQVTLRCSPKSGHDTVSWYQQALGQGPQFIFQYYEEEERQRGNFPDRFSGHQFPNYSSELNVNALLLGDSALYLCASSLQETQYFGPGTRLLVL.

In its sample, this clone was seen once. The chain joins TRBV18 to TRBJ1-5; D gene ambiguous. V lost 8 bases, J lost 4 bases, and 12 bases lay in between. CDR1 KGHSH and CDR2 LQKENI come from the germline V gene. The CDR3 runs to 13 residues. CDR3 nucleotides: TGTGCCAGCCAACGGGAAAGAAATCAGCCCCAGCATTTT. Protein product: CASQRERNQPQHF.

This chain uses TRBV6-6 with TRBJ1-2; no definite D call. This CDR3 contains 14 residues. Germline CDR1 reads MNHNY; CDR2 reads SVGAGI (reference sequence). The ends were cut back, 4 bases at V and 8 bases at J, with 17 bases in the middle. CDR3 protein: CASSFETGSPGYTF. The CDR3 bases are TGTGCCAGCAGTTTTGAAACGGGGAGCCCGGGCTACACCTTC.

The rearrangement uses TRBV28 and TRBJ2-1, with TRBD2 matching 16 bases. In germline, CDR1 is MDHEN, CDR2 SYDVKM. Trimming at V came to 3 bases and at J to 12 bases, leaving 11 bases not matched to a gene. The CDR3 covers 17 residues. The CDR3 is CASSFLGLAGGPVRQFF. The CDR3 coding sequence is TGTGCCAGCAGTTTCTTGGGACTAGCGGGAGGGCCAGTGCGGCAGTTCTTC.